Each of the 15 T cell receptor beta chains below was sequenced from the same sample in a study of blood T cells in healthy people across ages. The use of a sample-barcoded 5' primer and a J-beta primer mix characterized a second PCR of roughly 6 to 12 cycles. TCRdb fed the 5' RACE reads into MiXCR, producing one record per CDR3 protein. Counted here are a few hundred thousand distinct CDR3 sequences, around a quarter occurring once; the ten biggest clones make up 3% to 4.5%. The sample was also linked to a second study, of T cells of mothers and their children.

Sequenced input: blood. The receptors here all came from a boy aged 2 to 9 in good health.

The chain carries TRBV10-3 and TRBJ2-1; 9 bases fit TRBD2. With V trimmed by 7 bases and J by 8 bases, 12 bases remained unmatched. This CDR3 has 15 residues. CDR1 ENHRY and CDR2 SYGVKD come from the germline V gene. As DNA, the CDR3 is TGTGCCATCAATAGGGGTAGCGGGAGTCTTGATGAGCAGTTCTTC. This gives the protein CAINRGSGSLDEQFF.

The chain carries TRBV28 and TRBJ2-5; 12 bases are a match to TRBD2. The tail of the sequence fits TRBJ2-1 better, so the J call may be wrong. The germline gives CDR1 MDHEN, CDR2 SYDVKM. CDR3 length equals 18 residues. CDR3 sequence (DNA): TGTGCCAGCAGTTTATTTGGGCTAGCGGGAGGGCCGGATAATGAGCAGTTCTTC. Protein: CASSLFGLAGGPDNEQFF.

V usage is TRBV12-3 or TRBV12-4 and J usage is TRBJ1-3; the D gene is possibly TRBD1 (5 bases). The length of the CDR3 is 13 residues. Trimming left V 11 bases short and J 0 bases short, with 11 bases between. The CDR3 DNA sequence: TGTGCCGGGGGGTCCCTCTCTGGAAACACCATATATTTT. The encoded protein is CAGGSLSGNTIYF.

This clonotype turned up a few times. The rearrangement joins TRBV15 to TRBJ2-7; D is possibly TRBD2 (6 bases). CDR1 and CDR2 from the germline V gene are LNHNV and YYDKDF (reference sequence). With 1 base removed from V and 6 bases from J, the gap between germline ends came to 7 bases. The CDR3 loop spans 12 amino acids. Here the CDR3 reads CATSRGRAEQYF. The DNA of the CDR3 is TGTGCCACCAGCAGAGGGAGGGCCGAGCAGTACTTC. The complete variable domain, with remaining parts taken from reference TRBV15 and TRBJ2-7, reads DAMVIQNPRYQVTQFGKPVTLSCSQTLNHNVMYWYQQKSSQAPKLLFHYYDKDFNNEADTPDNFQSRRPNTSFCFLDIRSPGLGDTAMYLCATSRGRAEQYFGPGTRLTVT.

The chain links TRBV6-5 to TRBJ2-7; D uncertain. The DNA end favors TRBJ2-5, so the J call may be wrong. The CDR3 length is 13 residues. Per the germline V gene, CDR1 is MNHEY and CDR2 is SVGAGI. The CDR3 sequence: CASSYSRMETQYF. CDR3 DNA: TGTGCCAGCAGTTACTCGAGGATGGAGACCCAGTACTTC.

This clonotype was found a few times. This chain joins TRBV20-1 and TRBJ1-5; D is undetermined. The germline gives CDR1 DFQATT, CDR2 SNEGSKA (reference sequence). CDR3 length equals 14 residues. Trimming took 6 bases from V and 0 from J, leaving 12 bases between them. The CDR3 reads CSAAVGLSNQPQHF. CDR3 nucleotides: TGCAGTGCGGCAGTGGGCCTTAGCAATCAGCCCCAGCATTTT.

This clonotype came up a few times. The J gene is TRBJ2-5, the V gene TRBV20-1; D gene unclear. There are 15 residues in the CDR3. Per the germline V gene, CDR1 is DFQATT and CDR2 is SNEGSKA (reference sequence). V lost 0 bases and J lost 1, with 12 bases in between. The CDR3 loop reads CSARDRVTAQETQYF. In nucleotides, the CDR3 is TGCAGTGCTAGAGATCGAGTCACAGCCCAAGAGACCCAGTACTTC.

The chain employs TRBV9 and TRBJ2-7; 7 nucleotides agree with TRBD2. The CDR3 is 14 amino acids. Germline assignment: CDR1 SGDLS and CDR2 YYNGEE. V was clipped by 1 base and J by 5 bases; unmatched bases: 6. Here the CDR3 reads CASSVTSVVNEQYF. For the CDR3, the DNA is TGTGCCAGCAGCGTAACTAGCGTGGTAAACGAGCAGTACTTC.

The gene calls are TRBV5-6 and TRBJ2-2; no clear D gene. Looked up from germline, CDR1 is SGHDT and CDR2 is YYEEEE. The CDR3 loop spans 14 amino acids. Trimming pared 1 base from V and 3 bases from J, leaving 7 bases between. In nucleotides, the CDR3 is TGTGCCAGCAGCTTGAGGGTTTACACCGGGGAGCTGTTTTTT. It encodes CASSLRVYTGELFF.

V gene TRBV2 combines with J gene TRBJ2-5; D may match TRBD1 or TRBD2 (5 bases each). The end of the DNA aligns better with TRBJ2-7, so the J call may be wrong. This CDR3 region has 13 residues. CDR1 is SNHLY and CDR2 is FYNNEI in the germline V gene. CDR3 residues: CASTWDRSYEQYF. CDR3 DNA: TGTGCCAGCACTTGGGACCGGTCCTACGAGCAGTACTTC.

On this clonotype itself: The CDR3 ends on some other residue instead of the conserved phenylalanine or tryptophan, so this is likely a read error. The CDR3 sequence is CSAHRDTSSYEQYL. In DNA, the CDR3 is TGCAGTGCTCACCGGGACACGAGCTCCTACGAGCAGTACCTC. The chain links TRBV20-1 to TRBJ2-7; possibly TRBD1 for D (6 bases). The V gene's germline CDR1 is DFQATT and CDR2 SNEGSKA (reference sequence). The CDR3 runs to 14 residues. Trimming took off 5 bases at V and 0 bases at J, with 14 bases between the two ends.

This clonotype has more than one count but fewer than ten. The genes are TRBV20-1 and TRBJ2-4; D call uncertain. The CDR3 is 14 amino acids. Trimming shortened V by 5 bases and J by 1 base, and 12 bases separated the two germline ends. Per germline, CDR1 DFQATT and CDR2 SNEGSKA (reference sequence). The DNA of the CDR3 is TGCAGTGCTCTTCAGTTGCGGGCCAAAAACATTCAGTACTTC. Translated: CSALQLRAKNIQYF.

In this sample, this clonotype turned up a few times. The J gene is TRBJ1-2, the V gene TRBV3-1; D uncertain. Germline CDR1 is LGHDT and CDR2 is YNNKEL (reference sequence). The CDR3 spans 13 residues. Trimming removed 0 bases from V and 0 bases from J, with 2 bases in between. CDR3 sequence reads: CASSQDTNYGYTF. In DNA form, the CDR3 reads TGTGCCAGCAGCCAAGACACTAACTATGGCTACACCTTC. The variable domain in full, completed from reference TRBV3-1 and TRBJ1-2, reads DTAVSQTPKYLVTQMGNDKSIKCEQNLGHDTMYWYKQDSKKFLKIMFSYNNKELIINETVPNRFSPKSPDKAHLNLHINSLELGDSAVYFCASSQDTNYGYTFGSGTRLTVV.

This rearrangement joins TRBV4-1 to TRBJ2-6; D remains ambiguous. The V gene's germline CDR1 is MGHRA and CDR2 YSYEKL. V was trimmed by 5 bases and J by 4 bases, leaving 12 bases between them. The CDR3 is made up of 15 amino acids. CDR3 in DNA: TGCGCCAGCAGCTTCGTCGCCCTCGGGGCCAACGTCCTGACTTTC. As protein: CASSFVALGANVLTF.

In its sample, this clonotype was seen a few times. V and J are TRBV6-2 or TRBV6-3 and TRBJ2-1, with D possibly being TRBD1 or TRBD2 (6 bases each). Germline V gene data show CDR1 as MNHEY and CDR2 as SVGEGT. V was cut by 4 bases and J by 6 bases, with 19 bases left in between. The CDR3 loop spans 16 amino acids. The chain's CDR3 is CASSWSRAEGGNEQFF. CDR3 sequence (DNA): TGTGCCAGCAGTTGGTCTAGAGCCGAGGGGGGCAATGAGCAGTTCTTC.